This entry describes one T cell receptor (beta chain). CDR1 is SGHKS, CDR2 YYEKEE, per germline (reference sequence). This CDR3 is built from 17 residues. Trimming took 1 base from V and 0 from J, leaving 16 bases between them. These data originate in a study of T cell changes during pregnancy in multiple sclerosis. Method: immunoSEQ multiplex PCR; TCRdb's copy keeps in-frame clones and lacks some. The sample yields about 60,000 clones, 91% seen once. The sample in question was CD4+ T cells from peripheral blood mononuclear cells, obtained in the first trimester of pregnancy. The clonotype comes from a female donor with multiple sclerosis, enrolled in a pregnancy study. This sequence joins TRBV5-5 and TRBJ2-5, with D perhaps TRBD1 (6 bases). The chain's CDR3 is CASSLTGGRGYQETQYF. In nucleotides, the CDR3 is TGTGCCAGCAGCTTGACTGGGGGAAGGGGGTACCAAGAGACCCAGTACTTC.